This TCR beta chain was observed in a study of monozygotic twins with inflammatory bowel disease. General study results and limits: Repertoire similarity did not differ between concordant and discordant twins, possibly owing to limited power.

Germline values: CDR1 DFQATT, CDR2 SNEGSKA (reference sequence). The CDR3 runs to 13 residues. As concerns this clonotype: Its antigen is unidentified.

A total RNA quantity of roughly 3,300 ng went into each TCR library. TCRdb re-called the 5' RACE reads; one entry per CDR3 protein, DNA not given. This sample's clone table lists around 450,000 distinct CDR3 sequences. The sequenced sample was blood. The receptor comes from a human donor with ulcerative colitis or Crohn's disease, or a healthy co-twin of an affected twin (not recorded which). V is TRBV20-1 and J is TRBJ2-3. The CDR3 is CSAVDSGMDTQYF.